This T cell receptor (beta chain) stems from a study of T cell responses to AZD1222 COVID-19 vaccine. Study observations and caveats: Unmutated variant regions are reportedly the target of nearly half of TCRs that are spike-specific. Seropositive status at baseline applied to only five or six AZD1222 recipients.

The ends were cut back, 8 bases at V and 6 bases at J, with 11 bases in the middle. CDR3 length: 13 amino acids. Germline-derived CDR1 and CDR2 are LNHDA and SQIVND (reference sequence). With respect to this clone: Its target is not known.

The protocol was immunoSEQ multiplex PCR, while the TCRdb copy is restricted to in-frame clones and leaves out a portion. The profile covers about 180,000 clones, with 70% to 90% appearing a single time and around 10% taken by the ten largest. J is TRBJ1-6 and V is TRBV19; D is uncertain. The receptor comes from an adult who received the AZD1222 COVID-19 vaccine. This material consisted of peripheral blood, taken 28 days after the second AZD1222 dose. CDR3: CASGQDPNSPLHF. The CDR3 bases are TGTGCCAGTGGGCAGGACCCTAATTCACCCCTCCACTTT. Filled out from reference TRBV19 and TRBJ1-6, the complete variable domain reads DGGITQSPKYLFRKEGQNVTLSCEQNLNHDAMYWYRQDPGQGLRLIYYSQIVNDFQKGDIAEGYSVSREKKESFPLTVTSAQKNPTAFYLCASGQDPNSPLHFGNGTRLTVT.